A selection of T cell receptor beta chains follows, all from one sample in a study of blood T cell repertoires in COVID-19. The data were produced by immunoSEQ multiplex PCR, yet TCRdb's version contains in-frame clones alone and is incomplete. The table has fewer than 350,000 clones, more than 70% seen once; the top ten hold roughly 3.9%. Material for sequencing was peripheral blood. These receptors all stem from a woman aged 55-69 years with COVID-19, enrolled during active disease. Each CDR3 is given with its conserved first and last residue. Fields, in order: J gene, D gene, V gene, clone size, CDR3 protein, CDR3 DNA. D genes are given only for firm matches. Clone size is shown for a subset of rows, as once, few, many or a class of expanded clone.

TRBJ1-2	TRBD1	TRBV2	NA	CASSEGQGAGGYTF	TGTGCCAGCAGTGAAGGGCAGGGGGCGGGTGGCTACACCTTC
TRBJ2-1	TRBD2	TRBV7-9	NA	CASVTLGGGLSSYNEQFF	TGTGCCAGCGTCACCCTTGGCGGGGGGTTGAGCTCCTACAATGAGCAGTTCTTC
TRBJ1-5	TRBD1	TRBV7-8	NA	CASSSTRGQGNQPQHF	TGTGCCAGCAGCTCTACCCGAGGACAGGGTAATCAGCCCCAGCATTTT
TRBJ1-4	NA	TRBV29-1	NA	CSVSYSRGEKADSNEKLFF	TGCAGCGTTAGTTACTCTCGGGGGGAAAAAGCGGATTCAAATGAAAAACTGTTTTTT
TRBJ2-5	NA	TRBV1	NA	CTSSPRLGRETQYF	TGCACCAGCAGCCCCCGACTAGGTCGGGAGACCCAGTACTTC
TRBJ1-4	TRBD1	TRBV6-1	NA	CASSDQGAGREKLFF	TGTGCCAGCAGTGACCAGGGGGCGGGGAGGGAAAAACTGTTTTTT
TRBJ2-3	NA	TRBV5-1	NA	CASSREGAHPSTDTQYF	TGCGCCAGCAGCCGGGAGGGGGCACACCCTAGCACAGATACGCAGTATTTT
TRBJ2-1	TRBD2	TRBV27	NA	CASSPSGGFSYNEQFF	TGTGCCAGCAGTCCTAGCGGGGGATTCTCCTACAATGAGCAGTTCTTC
TRBJ2-2	NA	TRBV19	NA	CASIKERGVTGELFF	TGTGCCAGTATTAAGGAGAGAGGAGTCACCGGGGAGCTGTTTTTT
TRBJ1-5	NA	TRBV12-3/TRBV12-4	NA	CASRAGSNQPQHF	TGCGCCAGCAGGGCAGGGTCAAATCAGCCCCAGCATTTT
TRBJ1-2	NA	TRBV3-1/TRBV3-2	once	CASSPQPGLRYGYTF	TGTGCCAGCAGTCCCCAGCCGGGGTTAAGGTATGGCTACACCTTC
TRBJ1-2	NA	TRBV3-1/TRBV3-2	NA	CASSQEWAGAGYGYTF	TGTGCCAGCAGCCAAGAATGGGCAGGTGCGGGATATGGCTACACCTTC
TRBJ2-7	NA	TRBV4-1	NA	CASSQEVYRPYSYEQYF	TGCGCCAGCAGCCAAGAAGTATACAGACCCTACTCCTACGAGCAGTACTTC
TRBJ1-5	NA	TRBV28	NA	CASRVRQISAQHF	TGTGCCAGCAGGGTAAGACAGATATCGGCCCAGCATTTT
TRBJ1-3	TRBD1	TRBV15	NA	CATSRAGQGIPPRSGNTIYF	TGTGCCACCAGCAGAGCGGGACAGGGGATCCCACCACGCTCTGGAAACACCATATATTTT
TRBJ1-1	NA	TRBV19	NA	CASSIEGRQLEAFF	TGTGCCAGTAGTATAGAAGGGAGGCAGCTGGAAGCTTTCTTT
TRBJ2-4	NA	TRBV5-1	NA	CASSLIAGVGNIQYF	TGCGCCAGCAGCTTGATAGCAGGGGTGGGAAACATTCAGTACTTC
TRBJ2-7	TRBD1	TRBV6-1	NA	CASSEAGIGQGSYEQYF	TGTGCCAGCAGTGAAGCAGGAATCGGACAGGGGAGCTACGAGCAGTACTTC
TRBJ2-1	NA	TRBV5-4	NA	CASSRGGSSYNEQFF	TGTGCCAGCAGCCGCGGGGGCTCCTCCTACAATGAGCAGTTCTTC
TRBJ1-6	NA	TRBV5-1	NA	CASSLVQGSPPLHF	TGCGCCAGCAGCTTGGTCCAGGGTAGCCCACCCCTCCACTTT
TRBJ2-5	TRBD1	TRBV29-1	NA	CSVTLDRAGETQYF	TGCAGCGTGACCTTGGACAGGGCTGGGGAGACCCAGTACTTC
TRBJ1-2	TRBD1	TRBV2	NA	CASSWGQGAGGYTF	TGTGCCAGCAGTTGGGGACAGGGGGCGGGCGGCTACACCTTC
TRBJ2-7	NA	TRBV25-1	NA	CASSDSKTGTLYEQYF	TGTGCCAGCAGTGACTCTAAGACAGGGACTCTTTACGAGCAGTACTTC
TRBJ1-1	NA	TRBV19	NA	CASRAAGIYTEAFF	TGTGCCAGTAGGGCGGCAGGGATCTACACTGAAGCTTTCTTT
TRBJ2-4	NA	TRBV11-1	NA	CASSLYSQRSAIQYF	TGTGCCAGCAGCTTATACTCCCAGCGCTCGGCCATTCAGTACTTC
TRBJ2-2	NA	TRBV9	NA	CASSAPRSGELFF	TGTGCCAGCAGCGCTCCACGGTCCGGGGAGCTGTTTTTT
TRBJ1-2	NA	TRBV19	NA	CASSIDRGTTYGYTF	TGTGCCAGTAGTATAGATCGTGGGACAACCTATGGCTACACCTTC
TRBJ2-7	TRBD2	TRBV3-1/TRBV3-2	NA	CASMQRGSSEQYF	TGTGCCAGCATGCAGCGGGGGTCCTCCGAGCAGTACTTC